Reported below is one T cell receptor (beta chain). Its antigen is not known. It was with 60 Vbeta and 13 Jbeta primers that the PCR ran. Libraries were prepared by immunoSEQ multiplex PCR; TCRdb keeps only in-frame clonotypes and omits some of them. The ten most abundant clones cover under 3.5% of a sample with 100,000 to 150,000 clones. This sample is drawn from a study of cytomegalovirus exposure and HLA in healthy donors. Study results and limitations: The authors later linked a missense DCLRE1C variant to TCR beta V- and J-gene trimming. In a later analysis, about 17,000 TCR beta sequences were associated with HLA alleles at 0.05 false discovery rate. TCR sequences were mostly rare, though some public TCRs occurred in many donors. Per published accounts, TCR beta sequences correctly predicted the HLA-A and HLA-B alleles of most subjects.

This CDR3 region has 18 residues. The V end lost 0 bases, the J end lost 2 bases, and 17 bases lay between the germline ends. CDR1 and CDR2 (germline): SGHRS, YFSETQ. The chain is built from TRBV5-1 and TRBJ1-4; D might be TRBD1 (6 bases). This TCR was sampled from a man aged 25-45 years in good health and CMV-seronegative. Sequencing was done on a sample of PBMCs. The CDR3: CASSLEGGFEATNEKLFF. The CDR3 nucleotides read TGCGCCAGCAGCTTGGAGGGGGGGTTCGAGGCCACTAATGAAAAACTGTTTTTT.